The 10 T cell receptor beta chains below all came from one sample that was sequenced in a study of blood T cells in healthy people across ages. Primers used in a second PCR of roughly 7 to 12 cycles were a sample-barcoded 5' primer and a J-beta primer mix. In TCRdb, the 5' RACE reads were re-called with MiXCR into one record per CDR3 protein. The table shows roughly 800,000 distinct CDR3 sequences, with roughly 35% occurring only once. Sequenced material: blood. The origin of the receptors is a man aged 18 to 30 in good health.

CDR3 protein: CASSSGPGGTEAFF. CDR3 nucleotide sequence: TGTGCCAGCAGTTCGGGACCGGGAGGAACTGAAGCTTTCTTT. This rearrangement joins TRBV12-3 or TRBV12-4 to TRBJ1-1; perhaps TRBD1 as D (5 bases). Deletions cut 4 bases from V and 5 bases from J, with 14 bases between. The CDR3 runs to 14 residues.

This chain links TRBV21-1 with TRBJ2-7; TRBD1, as called in the table, went unchecked against the DNA. TRBV21-1 is described as a pseudogene. This CDR3 contains 15 residues. CDR3 sequence: CASSDRHRGAYEQYF. Written as DNA, the CDR3 is TGTGCCAGCAGCGACCGCCACAGGGGAGCCTACGAGCAGTACTTC.

The chain has TRBV6-2 or TRBV6-3 and TRBJ2-7; perhaps TRBD2 as D (5 bases). CDR3 length equals 13 residues. The germline gives CDR1 MNHEY, CDR2 SVGEGT. Deletions cut 0 bases from V and 7 bases from J, with 10 bases between. CDR3 region: CASSYSDYNEQYF. The CDR3 region has the DNA TGTGCCAGCAGTTACTCAGACTACAATGAGCAGTACTTC.

In this sample, this clonotype turned up a few times. This chain links TRBV12-3 or TRBV12-4 with TRBJ1-5; D remains ambiguous. The CDR3 contains 15 residues. V shed 1 base and J shed 1 base, with 8 bases lying between them. The CDR3 DNA reads as TGTGCCAGCAGTTTAGGCACAGAAAGCAATCAGCCCCAGCATTTT. Translated, it gives CASSLGTESNQPQHF.

Concerning this clonotype itself: At one of its ends the junction is not consistent with the germline gene, which may arise from a read error. The chain couples TRBV18 to TRBJ1-2, with a possible D match to TRBD1 (6 bases). The CDR3 is 14 amino acids. CDR1 and CDR2 from the germline V gene are KGHSH and LQKENI. The CDR3: CVSSPSGAKPTPTF. The CDR3 nucleotides are TGTGTCAGCTCACCTTCGGGGGCCAAGCCTACCCCCACCTTC.

V is TRBV12-3 or TRBV12-4 and J is TRBJ2-5; D unclear. This CDR3 is 13 amino acids long. Trimming took 5 bases from V and 11 from J, leaving 18 bases between them. CDR3 nucleotides: TGTGCCAGCAGTCATGACCTAGAAAATGAGCAGTACTTC. Its translation: CASSHDLENEQYF.

The gene calls are TRBV29-1 and TRBJ1-4; possible D gene TRBD1, 6 bases. The CDR3 runs to 11 residues. Trimming cost V 7 bases and J 5 bases, with 8 bases left between them. Germline CDR1 is SQVTM and CDR2 is ANQGSEA. DNA for the CDR3: TGCAGCGCAAGGGGGAATGAAAAACTGTTTTTT. Residues: CSARGNEKLFF.

The chain uses TRBV12-3 or TRBV12-4 and TRBJ1-4; tentative D call: TRBD1 (5 bases). The length of the CDR3 is 16 residues. Trimming pared 3 bases from V and 3 bases from J, leaving 14 bases between. The CDR3 sequence: CASSLGQGRSNEKLFF. CDR3 DNA sequence: TGTGCCAGCAGTTTGGGGCAGGGAAGGTCTAATGAAAAACTGTTTTTT.

Many counts were recorded for this clonotype. The chain couples TRBV2 to TRBJ2-3; D may match TRBD1 or TRBD2 (6 bases each). Germline V CDR1 and CDR2: SNHLY, FYNNEI. V dropped 11 bases and J dropped 3 bases, with 18 bases sitting between them. The CDR3 consists of 14 residues. The CDR3 coding sequence is TGTGCCGCCTACAGGGACTTCGGAACAGATACGCAGTATTTT. Its protein product is CAAYRDFGTDTQYF.

This sequence joins TRBV7-9 and TRBJ2-1; D could derive from TRBD1 or TRBD2 (6 bases each). V was trimmed by 1 base and J by 8 bases, leaving 12 bases between them. Germline CDR1 SEHNR, CDR2 FQNEAQ (reference sequence). CDR3 length: 14 amino acids. The CDR3 region is CASSLDGGLDEQFF. CDR3 sequence (DNA): TGTGCCAGCAGCTTAGATGGGGGGCTAGATGAGCAGTTCTTC.